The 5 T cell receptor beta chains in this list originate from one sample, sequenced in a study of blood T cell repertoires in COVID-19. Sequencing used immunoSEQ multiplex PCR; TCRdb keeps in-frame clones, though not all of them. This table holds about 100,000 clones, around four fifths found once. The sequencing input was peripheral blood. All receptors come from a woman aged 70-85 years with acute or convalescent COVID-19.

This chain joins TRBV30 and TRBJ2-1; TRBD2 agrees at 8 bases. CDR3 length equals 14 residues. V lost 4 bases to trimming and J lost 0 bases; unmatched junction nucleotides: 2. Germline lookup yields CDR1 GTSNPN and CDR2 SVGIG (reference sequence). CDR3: CAWTRGASYNEQFF. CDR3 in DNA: TGTGCCTGGACGCGGGGGGCCTCCTACAATGAGCAGTTCTTC.

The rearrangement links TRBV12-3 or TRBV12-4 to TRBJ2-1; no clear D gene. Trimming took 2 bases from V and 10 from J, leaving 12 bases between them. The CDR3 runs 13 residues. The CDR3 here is CASSLNRGGEQFF. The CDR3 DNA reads TGTGCCAGCAGTTTAAACCGCGGCGGAGAGCAGTTCTTC.

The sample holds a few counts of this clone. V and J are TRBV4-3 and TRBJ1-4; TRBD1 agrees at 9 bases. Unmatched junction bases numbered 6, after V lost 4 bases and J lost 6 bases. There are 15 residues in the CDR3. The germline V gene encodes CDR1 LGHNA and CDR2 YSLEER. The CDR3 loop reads CASSRTGQGDEKLFF. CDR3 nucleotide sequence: TGCGCCAGCAGCCGGACGGGACAGGGAGATGAAAAACTGTTTTTT.

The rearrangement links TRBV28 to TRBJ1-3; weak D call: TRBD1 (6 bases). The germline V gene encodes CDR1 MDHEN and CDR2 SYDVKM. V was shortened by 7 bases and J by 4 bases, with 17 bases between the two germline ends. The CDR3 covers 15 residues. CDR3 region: CASTEDSSPGNTIYF. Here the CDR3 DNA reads TGTGCCAGCACTGAGGACAGCTCCCCAGGAAACACCATATATTTT.

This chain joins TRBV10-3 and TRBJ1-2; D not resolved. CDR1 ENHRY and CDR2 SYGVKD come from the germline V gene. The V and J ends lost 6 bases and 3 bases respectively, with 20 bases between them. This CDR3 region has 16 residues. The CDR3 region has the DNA TGTGCCATCAGCGCGCAGGAAGCTGTTATGGACTATGGCTACACCTTC. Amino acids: CAISAQEAVMDYGYTF.